The source of this T cell receptor beta chain is a study of tumor-infiltrating lymphocytes in localized non-small cell lung cancer. Whole-study context: Resected tumor was paired with non-adjacent uninvolved lung from the same patient.

Trimming removed 4 bases from V and 5 bases from J; junction bases left unmatched: 6. Germline CDR1 and CDR2: SGHTA and FQGNSA. This CDR3 contains 14 residues. Comment on this clone: No antigen is known for it.

The data were produced by immunoSEQ multiplex PCR, yet TCRdb's version contains in-frame clones alone and is incomplete. The sample contains some 10,000 clones, 84% of which appear only once. Study conclusions and caveats: Technical variation could not be separated from intratumor heterogeneity here. Not all patients were TCR sequenced, owing to tissue quantity. IM1 and IM2 tumors showed no difference in T-cell fraction.

V usage is TRBV7-2 and J usage is TRBJ1-2, with 8 bases identical to TRBD1. The source of this sequence is a human donor with non-small cell lung cancer. Sequencing was performed on lung tumor tissue. The CDR3 bases are TGTGCCAGCAGCTCGTTAACAGGGGGTTATGGCTACACCTTC. Amino acid sequence: CASSSLTGGYGYTF.